These T cell receptor beta chains were read from a single sample in a study of blood T cell repertoires in COVID-19. TCRdb's copy holds only in-frame clones and misses some; the assay was immunoSEQ multiplex PCR. The sample lists about 80,000 clones, around 81% occurring once. The sequencing input was peripheral blood. The receptors originated from a man older than 75 with active or convalescent COVID-19. The CDR3 runs from the conserved cysteine through the conserved F or W. The D gene is left open where the match is weak. Clone size is shown for a subset of rows, as once, few, many or a class of expanded clone.

>TRBV30|.|.|TRBJ1-4
CAWSVQANEKLFF
TGTGCCTGGAGTGTCCAGGCTAATGAAAAACTGTTTTTT
>TRBV7-9|.|TRBD1|TRBJ1-1
CATGTGVLRTEAFF
TGTGCAACCGGGACAGGGGTTTTGCGCACTGAAGCTTTCTTT
>TRBV3-1/TRBV3-2|.|TRBD1|TRBJ2-2
CASSQGDREFGELFF
TGTGCCAGCAGCCAAGGGGACAGGGAATTCGGGGAGCTGTTTTTT
>TRBV10-1|once|.|TRBJ2-2
CASSGALNTGELFF
TGCGCCAGCAGTGGGGCGCTGAACACCGGGGAGCTGTTTTTT
>TRBV4-2|once|TRBD1|TRBJ1-2
CASSHRDSRGTGYTF
TGTGCCAGCAGCCACCGGGACAGTCGGGGTACTGGCTACACCTTC
>TRBV2|.|.|TRBJ1-2
CASGTRQDNYGYTF
TGTGCCAGCGGTACTCGACAGGACAACTATGGCTACACCTTC
>TRBV5-1|.|TRBD1|TRBJ1-1
CASSATGTANTEAFF
TGCGCCAGCAGCGCCACCGGGACAGCGAACACTGAAGCTTTCTTT
>TRBV10-1|.|.|TRBJ1-3
CASSDGSSSGNTIYF
TGCGCCAGCAGTGACGGTTCGAGCTCTGGAAACACCATATATTTT
>TRBV2|.|.|TRBJ1-1
CASMPGFMNTEAFF
TGTGCCAGCATGCCCGGGTTTATGAACACTGAAGCTTTCTTT
>TRBV24-1|.|.|TRBJ2-5
CATSDGMGRRETQYF
TGTGCCACCAGTGATGGAATGGGGCGGCGGGAGACCCAGTACTTC
>TRBV18|.|TRBD1|TRBJ1-5
CASSPGQGAPPGYQPQHF
TGTGCCAGCTCTCCAGGACAGGGGGCCCCGCCTGGCTATCAGCCCCAGCATTTT
>TRBV6-1|.|.|TRBJ2-1
CASSEGFSEQFF
TGTGCCAGCAGTGAAGGGTTTAGTGAGCAGTTCTTC
>TRBV9|once|.|TRBJ1-1
CASSVADRRSEAFF
TGTGCCAGCAGCGTAGCAGACAGGAGGAGTGAAGCTTTCTTT
>TRBV10-1|.|.|TRBJ2-2
CASSETILNTGELFF
TGCGCCAGCAGTGAAACGATACTAAACACCGGGGAGCTGTTTTTT
>TRBV9|once|.|TRBJ2-1
CASSVAPGDSYNEQFF
TGTGCCAGCAGCGTAGCCCCAGGCGACTCCTACAATGAGCAGTTCTTC
>TRBV4-2|.|TRBD1|TRBJ1-2
CASSQGDRGYGYTF
TGTGCCAGCAGCCAAGGGGACAGGGGCTATGGCTACACCTTC
>TRBV7-3|once|.|TRBJ2-1
CASSLAAGGGLSSYNEQFF
TGTGCCAGCAGCTTAGCGGCGGGTGGGGGACTGAGCTCCTACAATGAGCAGTTCTTC
>TRBV6-5|.|TRBD1|TRBJ2-5
CASTKWSGGAETQYF
TGTGCCAGCACCAAATGGTCAGGGGGCGCAGAGACCCAGTACTTC
>TRBV19|.|.|TRBJ2-2
CASNQGQTGELFF
TGTGCCAGTAACCAGGGTCAAACCGGGGAGCTGTTTTTT
>TRBV5-1|.|.|TRBJ1-1
CASSLVGARNTEAFF
TGCGCCAGCAGCTTGGTAGGGGCACGGAACACTGAAGCTTTCTTT
>TRBV3-1/TRBV3-2|.|.|TRBJ2-2
CASYNGGLAGELLF
TGTGCCAGCTATAACGGGGGGCTTGCCGGGGAGCTGCTTTTT
>TRBV28|many|.|TRBJ1-1
CASSLAEAIREAFF
TGTGCCAGCAGTTTGGCAGAGGCTATTAGAGAAGCTTTCTTT
>TRBV7-9|.|.|TRBJ2-1
CASSFTYNEQFF
TGTGCCAGCAGCTTTACCTACAATGAGCAGTTCTTC
>TRBV7-2|.|.|TRBJ2-3
CASSPRRPDTQYF
TGTGCCAGCAGCCCTAGAAGGCCAGATACGCAGTATTTT
>TRBV19|.|TRBD1|TRBJ2-2
CASSTRPGQRNTGELFF
TGTGCCAGTAGTACGCGACCGGGACAGAGAAACACCGGGGAGCTGTTTTTT
>TRBV5-1|.|TRBD1|TRBJ1-6
CASSLVGTDDSPLHF
TGCGCCAGCAGCTTGGTCGGGACAGACGATTCACCCCTCCACTTT
>TRBV7-8|once|.|TRBJ1-2
CASSFVGEYGYTF
TGTGCCAGCAGCTTCGTAGGGGAATATGGCTACACCTTC
>TRBV5-1|.|TRBD1|TRBJ2-5
CASSLGQGAGETQYF
TGCGCCAGCAGCTTGGGACAGGGGGCGGGGGAGACCCAGTACTTC
>TRBV9|medium-sized|.|TRBJ2-1
CASSSCITWFGNEQFF
TGTGCCAGCAGCTCCTGCATCACTTGGTTCGGCAATGAGCAGTTCTTC
>TRBV10-3|.|.|TRBJ1-5
CATRSVIVQPQHF
TGTGCCACCAGGTCGGTCATAGTTCAGCCCCAGCATTTT
>TRBV6-6|.|TRBD1|TRBJ1-1
CASSKGARGTEAFF
TGTGCCAGCAGTAAGGGGGCGCGAGGGACTGAAGCTTTCTTT
>TRBV6-6|.|TRBD2|TRBJ2-2
CASSLGLAGVNTGELFF
TGTGCCAGCAGTCTAGGACTAGCGGGGGTGAACACCGGGGAGCTGTTTTTT
>TRBV5-1|once|TRBD1|TRBJ2-5
CASRARDRGQETQYF
TGCGCCAGCAGGGCCCGGGACAGGGGGCAAGAGACCCAGTACTTC
>TRBV5-4|.|TRBD2|TRBJ2-3
CASRSGLAGGGTDTQYF
TGTGCCAGCAGGTCGGGACTAGCGGGAGGGGGCACAGATACGCAGTATTTT
>TRBV7-9|.|TRBD1|TRBJ2-1
CASSRPGTGDDEQFF
TGTGCCAGCAGCCGTCCCGGGACAGGGGATGATGAGCAGTTCTTC
>TRBV7-2|.|TRBD1|TRBJ1-2
CASSLVSQGDGYTF
TGTGCCAGCAGCTTAGTCTCGCAGGGGGATGGCTACACCTTC
>TRBV28|.|TRBD1|TRBJ1-5
CASSPPTGSYQPQHF
TGTGCCAGCAGTCCGCCGACAGGGAGTTATCAGCCCCAGCATTTT
>TRBV3-1/TRBV3-2|.|.|TRBJ1-1
CASGPGHLGTEAFF
TGTGCCAGCGGACCGGGACACCTGGGCACTGAAGCTTTCTTT
>TRBV29-1|.|TRBD2|TRBJ2-2
CSAGTSGLGELFF
TGCAGCGCCGGGACTAGCGGCCTCGGGGAGCTGTTTTTT
>TRBV5-6|.|TRBD1|TRBJ2-5
CASGTTGMGETQYF
TGTGCCAGCGGTACGACAGGGATGGGAGAGACCCAGTACTTC
>TRBV21-1|.|.|TRBJ1-2
CASSKGRGVYTF
TGTGCCAGCAGCAAAGGGCGGGGGGTGTACACCTTC
>TRBV28|once|.|TRBJ1-2
CASRDSRAYGYTF
TGTGCCAGCAGGGACAGCAGAGCCTATGGCTACACCTTC
>TRBV4-1|.|TRBD1|TRBJ2-5
CASSQTGTAQETQYF
TGCGCCAGCAGCCAAACAGGGACAGCCCAAGAGACCCAGTACTTC
>TRBV5-6|.|TRBD1|TRBJ2-3
CASSQIQGYGQYF
TGTGCCAGCAGTCAAATACAGGGGTATGGGCAGTATTTT
>TRBV7-9|.|TRBD2|TRBJ2-3
CASSLDPSGSTDTQYF
TGTGCCAGCAGCTTAGACCCTAGCGGAAGCACAGATACGCAGTATTTT
>TRBV7-2|.|TRBD2|TRBJ2-2
CASSLAVAGGLGTGELFF
TGTGCCAGCAGCTTAGCGGTGGCGGGGGGGCTCGGCACCGGGGAGCTGTTTTTT
>TRBV5-1|once|TRBD2|TRBJ2-2
CASSASGTRSSGELFF
TGCGCCAGCAGCGCTTCCGGGACTAGGAGCTCCGGGGAGCTGTTTTTT
>TRBV11-2|.|TRBD2|TRBJ2-3
CASSFLAGPSTDTQYF
TGTGCCAGCAGCTTTTTAGCGGGGCCTAGCACAGATACGCAGTATTTT
>TRBV25-1|once|TRBD1|TRBJ2-2
CASSAGQGGVGELFF
TGTGCCAGCAGTGCTGGACAGGGAGGAGTAGGGGAGCTGTTTTTT
>TRBV19|.|TRBD1|TRBJ2-1
CASMTGPGSYNEQFF
TGTGCCAGTATGACAGGGCCGGGGTCCTACAATGAGCAGTTCTTC
>TRBV27|.|.|TRBJ1-6
CASNLQGGYNSPLHF
TGTGCCAGCAACCTTCAGGGTGGATATAATTCACCCCTCCACTTT
>TRBV9|.|.|TRBJ1-1
CASSYGDGTEAFF
TGTGCCAGCAGCTACGGGGACGGGACAGAAGCTTTCTTT
>TRBV11-3|.|.|TRBJ1-2
CASSPASGYGYTF
TGTGCCAGCAGCCCTGCCTCGGGCTATGGCTACACCTTC
>TRBV19|.|.|TRBJ1-1
CASTNRDTEAFF
TGTGCCAGCACGAACAGGGACACTGAAGCTTTCTTT
>TRBV28|.|.|TRBJ2-3
CASRPHAAPVTDTQYF
TGTGCCAGCAGACCTCACGCGGCGCCGGTCACAGATACGCAGTATTTT
>TRBV6-5|.|TRBD1|TRBJ2-3
CASSRQGALTDTQYF
TGTGCCAGCAGTAGACAGGGGGCCCTCACAGATACGCAGTATTTT
>TRBV7-9|.|.|TRBJ1-2
CASSSNRQTGYTF
TGTGCCAGCAGCTCGAACCGACAGACTGGCTACACCTTC
>TRBV25-1|.|.|TRBJ1-5
CASSLIGGNQPQHF
TGTGCCAGCAGTCTAATAGGAGGGAATCAGCCCCAGCATTTT
>TRBV19|.|TRBD1|TRBJ2-2
CASSMGGTGGTGELFF
TGTGCCAGTAGTATGGGTGGGACAGGGGGTACCGGGGAGCTGTTTTTT